The 20 T cell receptor beta chains in this list originate from one sample, sequenced in a study of blood T cell repertoires in COVID-19. The data were produced by immunoSEQ multiplex PCR, yet TCRdb's version contains in-frame clones alone and is incomplete. The sample lists about 280,000 clones; around nine tenths were seen once. The sequenced sample was peripheral blood. These receptor sequences come from a man in his forties or fifties with active or convalescent COVID-19.

This chain uses TRBV11-2 with TRBJ1-1, with a possible D match to TRBD1 (6 bases). Germline V gives CDR1 SGHAT, CDR2 FQNNGV. V was cut by 8 bases and J by 5 bases, with 9 bases left in between. The CDR3 spans 11 residues. The CDR3 nucleotides read TGTGCCAGCGGGAGGGGGACTGAAGCTTTCTTT. It encodes CASGRGTEAFF.

The V and J genes are TRBV29-1 and TRBJ1-2; 9 nucleotides agree with TRBD1. V shed 4 bases, J shed 5 bases, and the junction held 8 bases outside the gene matches. The CDR3 has 14 amino acids. Germline CDR1 and CDR2: SQVTM and ANQGSEA. The CDR3 DNA is TGCAGCGTTGCACCCTCAGGGACAGGGTATGGCTACACCTTC. This translates into CSVAPSGTGYGYTF.

The chain employs TRBV7-9 and TRBJ1-3; perhaps TRBD1 as D (5 bases). The CDR3 contains 15 residues. The germline gives CDR1 SEHNR, CDR2 FQNEAQ (reference sequence). V shed 5 bases and J shed 0 bases, with 11 bases lying between them. The DNA of the CDR3 is TGTGCCAGCAGCCCCGATAGGGGCTCTGGAAACACCATATATTTT. It specifies CASSPDRGSGNTIYF.

The rearrangement links TRBV28 to TRBJ1-2, with D tentatively TRBD1 (5 bases). CDR3 length: 12 residues. The germline gives CDR1 MDHEN, CDR2 SYDVKM. Trimming cost V 3 bases and J 8 bases, with 10 bases left between them. The CDR3 DNA sequence: TGTGCCAGCAGTTTCGCAGGGCGGGGCTACACCTTC. Amino acid sequence: CASSFAGRGYTF.

The chain recombines TRBV10-1 with TRBJ2-7; 12 bases fit TRBD1. CDR3 size: 15 residues. J lost 6 bases, V lost 3 bases, and 6 bases had no gene match. In germline, CDR1 is WNHNN, CDR2 SYGVQD (reference sequence). The CDR3 DNA reads TGCGCCAGCAGTGAAACCGGGACAGGGGGCATCGAGCAGTACTTC. It translates to CASSETGTGGIEQYF.

The rearrangement links TRBV5-4 to TRBJ1-1; 11 bases are shared with TRBD1. Germline loops: CDR1 SGHNT, CDR2 YYREEE (reference sequence). This CDR3 region has 15 residues. With 6 bases clipped from V and 6 bases from J, the junction kept 10 bases outside the gene matches. CDR3 nucleotides: TGTGCCAGCACCGATTGGGACAGGGGGAGGCCTGAAGCTTTCTTT. Translating gives CASTDWDRGRPEAFF.

The rearrangement uses TRBV12-3 or TRBV12-4 and TRBJ2-7; 7 bases line up with TRBD1. The CDR3 has 12 amino acids. Trimming took 5 bases from V and 6 from J; bases not matched to a gene: 4. For the CDR3, the DNA is TGTGCCAGCAGTACAGGGGCTCGCGAGCAGTACTTC. The encoded protein is CASSTGAREQYF.

The chain links TRBV19 to TRBJ1-1, with D unresolved. Germline CDR1 LNHDA, CDR2 SQIVND (reference sequence). V was pared by 2 bases and J by 0 bases, with 28 bases between. CDR3 length: 21 amino acids. This CDR3 reads CASSIKPKPIIPRTMNTEAFF. In DNA form, the CDR3 reads TGTGCCAGTAGTATAAAACCCAAACCCATTATACCCAGAACCATGAACACTGAAGCTTTCTTT.

The chain has TRBV5-5 and TRBJ2-7; the D gene is possibly TRBD1 (6 bases). The CDR3 is made up of 13 amino acids. The V gene lost 0 bases and the J gene lost 6 bases, with 10 bases spanning the gap. Germline loops: CDR1 SGHKS, CDR2 YYEKEE (reference sequence). The CDR3 here is CASSLGQGSEQYF. CDR3 coding DNA: TGTGCCAGCAGCTTGGGGCAGGGGTCCGAGCAGTACTTC.

In its sample, this clone was seen a few times. This same CDR3 is encoded by further DNA sequences in the sample. This chain joins TRBV7-3 and TRBJ2-1; 8 positions match TRBD1. The V gene end was trimmed by 6 bases and the J gene end by 2 bases; junction bases not matched to a gene: 6. CDR1 is SGHTA, CDR2 FQGTGA, per germline. The CDR3 is made up of 15 amino acids. The CDR3 here is CASSLQGGPYNEQFF. CDR3 sequence (DNA): TGTGCCAGCAGTTTACAGGGGGGACCCTACAATGAGCAGTTCTTC.

The gene calls are TRBV11-2 and TRBJ1-5; D remains ambiguous. V was cut by 3 bases and J by 5 bases, with 8 bases left in between. The germline V gene encodes CDR1 SGHAT and CDR2 FQNNGV. The CDR3 is 13 amino acids. The CDR3 DNA sequence: TGTGCCAGCAGCTTGCAGGAACATCAGCCCCAGCATTTT. It is translated as CASSLQEHQPQHF.

The V gene is TRBV19, the J gene TRBJ1-2; a possible D gene is TRBD1 (6 bases). CDR3 length: 15 residues. The germline CDR1 and CDR2 sequences are LNHDA and SQIVND (reference sequence). V dropped 8 bases and J dropped 5 bases, with 21 bases sitting between them. The CDR3 loop is CASLRQVELGYGYTF. In DNA, the CDR3 is TGTGCCAGTTTACGACAGGTTGAGTTGGGGTATGGCTACACCTTC.

This clone has only one observation. The rearrangement joins TRBV28 to TRBJ2-7; D is undetermined. This CDR3 spans 14 amino acids. The germline V gene has CDR1 MDHEN and CDR2 SYDVKM. V lost 4 bases, J lost 1 base, and 11 bases lay in between. The CDR3 region is CASSSSEVSYEQYF. CDR3 nucleotides: TGTGCCAGCAGTTCATCCGAGGTATCCTACGAGCAGTACTTC.

This chain's CDR3 is CASSFRGRQGAFF. The CDR3 region has the DNA TGTGCCAGCAGCTTTCGCGGGAGGCAGGGAGCTTTCTTT. The rearrangement uses TRBV28 and TRBJ1-1; D possibly corresponds to TRBD1 (5 bases). V was shortened by 6 bases and J by 10 bases, with 18 bases between the two germline ends. Germline CDR1 MDHEN, CDR2 SYDVKM. CDR3 length equals 13 residues. The full variable domain, with the rest looked up from reference TRBV28 and TRBJ1-1, is DVKVTQSSRYLVKRTGEKVFLECVQDMDHENMFWYRQDPGLGLRLIYFSYDVKMKEKGDIPEGYSVSREKKERFSLILESASTNQTSMYLCASSFRGRQGAFFGQGTRLTVV.

The gene calls are TRBV5-1 and TRBJ2-2; D ambiguous. Germline CDR1 reads SGHRS; CDR2 reads YFSETQ. Trimming left V 0 bases short and J 4 bases short, with 13 bases between. The CDR3 contains 16 residues. The CDR3 is CASSLAASSGTGELFF. CDR3 DNA sequence: TGCGCCAGCAGCTTGGCGGCTAGTTCGGGCACCGGGGAGCTGTTTTTT.

CDR3: CASSLGQPGNTIYF. Written as DNA, the CDR3 is TGTGCCAGCAGCTTGGGACAACCCGGAAACACCATATATTTT. The chain couples TRBV5-8 to TRBJ1-3; D not resolved. Per germline, CDR1 SGHTS and CDR2 YDEGEE. Trimming removed 0 bases at V and 4 bases at J, with 8 bases between. The CDR3 is 14 amino acids.

V usage is TRBV13 and J usage is TRBJ2-4; possible D gene TRBD2, 5 bases. This CDR3 is 15 amino acids long. CDR1 PRHDT and CDR2 FYEKMQ come from the germline V gene (reference sequence). Trimming left V 2 bases short and J 0 bases short, with 8 bases between. DNA for the CDR3: TGTGCCAGCAGCTTAAGAGGGCTAGCCAAAAACATTCAGTACTTC. Translation: CASSLRGLAKNIQYF.

This clone showed up just a few times. The genes are TRBV7-9 and TRBJ2-7; D may be TRBD1 (5 bases). The CDR3 spans 12 residues. CDR1 is SEHNR, CDR2 FQNEAQ, per germline (reference sequence). The ends were cut back, 10 bases at V and 3 bases at J, with 13 bases in the middle. The DNA for the CDR3 is TGTGCCATACCCGGTCAGGGCTACGAGCAGTACTTC. This sequence encodes CAIPGQGYEQYF.

The rearrangement joins TRBV9 to TRBJ2-3; 8 bases fit TRBD2. CDR1 is SGDLS and CDR2 is YYNGEE in the germline V gene. V shed 4 bases, J shed 3 bases, and the junction held 7 bases outside the gene matches. The CDR3 extends over 15 amino acids. As DNA, the CDR3 is TGTGCCAGCAGCAGGAGCGGGGGACTAACAGATACGCAGTATTTT. This gives the protein CASSRSGGLTDTQYF.

This chain connects TRBV5-8 to TRBJ1-1; TRBD1 matches 10 bases. Unmatched junction bases numbered 11, after V lost 2 bases and J lost 10 bases. This CDR3 is built from 15 residues. Germline V CDR1 and CDR2: SGHTS, YDEGEE. The CDR3 spells CASSFYGTGEVGAFF. CDR3 nucleotide sequence: TGTGCCAGCAGCTTTTACGGGACAGGGGAAGTTGGAGCTTTCTTT.